This T cell receptor (beta chain) is drawn from a study of Tregs in tolerant kidney transplant recipients. Study-wide findings and caveats: Biological reproducibility was not directly addressed in this study. Findings come from small patient numbers and require larger validation.

Concerning this clone itself: Its antigen is as yet unknown.

Unstimulated regulatory T cells (CD4+CD25+CD127-), CD4+CD25- non-regulatory cells, CD4 and CD8 cells were FACS-sorted from thawed PBMCs. Libraries were prepared by immunoSEQ multiplex PCR; TCRdb keeps only in-frame clonotypes and omits some of them. Seen here are 90,000 or so clones, around 94% observed once, and the top ten hold 4.5% to 5%. V gave up 1 base and J gave up 7 bases; unmatched junction bases: 7. Germline V gene data show CDR1 as SGHTA and CDR2 as FQGNSA. The CDR3 totals 16 residues. The chain is built from TRBV7-2 and TRBJ2-3, with 11 bases matching TRBD2. Sequencing was carried out using CD8+ T cells from blood. The sequence came from a human donor in good health. Written as DNA, the CDR3 is TGTGCCAGCAGCTTAGAGCTAGCGGGGGGCACCAATACGCAGTATTTT. It is translated as CASSLELAGGTNTQYF.